These 17 T cell receptor beta chains were sequenced from one sample in a study of cytomegalovirus exposure and HLA in healthy donors. The PCR made use of 60 Vbeta and 13 Jbeta primers. Assay used: immunoSEQ multiplex PCR; TCRdb lists only in-frame clones, some missing. The table has around 180,000 clones, around 77% seen once; the top ten hold around 2.5%. Sequencing was performed on PBMCs. Every receptor here comes from a man aged 55 to 70 in good health and CMV-seronegative.

The chain uses TRBV19 and TRBJ2-7; 7 bases fit TRBD1. CDR3 length: 15 residues. With V trimmed by 6 bases and J by 4 bases, 12 bases remained unmatched. CDR1 and CDR2 (germline): LNHDA, SQIVND (reference sequence). The DNA of the CDR3 is TGTGCCAGTAGCAGAACAGGGGCTTTAGGGTACGAGCAGTACTTC. Translated, it gives CASSRTGALGYEQYF.

This clone came up a few times. The chain links TRBV5-4 to TRBJ1-5; no clear D gene. V was cut by 4 bases and J by 4 bases, with 9 bases left in between. Germline loops: CDR1 SGHNT, CDR2 YYREEE (reference sequence). The CDR3 length is 13 residues. CDR3 protein: CASSQEVNQPQHF. CDR3 nucleotides: TGTGCCAGCAGCCAGGAGGTAAATCAGCCCCAGCATTTT.

This clone has only a few counts. V and J are TRBV6-5 and TRBJ1-2, with 9 bases aligning to TRBD1. The CDR3 runs to 12 residues. Trimming cost V 10 bases and J 2 bases; bases outside gene matches: 2. CDR1 is MNHEY, CDR2 SVGAGI, per germline. In DNA form, the CDR3 reads TGTGCCACCGGACAGGGGAACTATGGCTACACCTTC. Translation gives CATGQGNYGYTF.

The J gene is TRBJ1-3, the V gene TRBV29-1; D gene ambiguous. V was shortened by 7 bases and J by 0 bases, with 19 bases between the two germline ends. The CDR3 loop spans 16 amino acids. Germline loops: CDR1 SQVTM, CDR2 ANQGSEA. CDR3 sequence reads: CSALLSVSSSGNTIYF. CDR3 DNA sequence: TGCAGCGCCCTACTTTCTGTGTCGAGCTCTGGAAACACCATATATTTT.

The J gene is TRBJ1-1, the V gene TRBV5-1; TRBD1 matches at 8 bases. Germline CDR1 is SGHRS and CDR2 is YFSETQ. V was pared by 3 bases and J by 4 bases, with 2 bases of the junction left unmatched. The CDR3 is 13 amino acids. The CDR3 loop reads CASSSTGVTEAFF. The CDR3 DNA reads as TGCGCCAGCAGCTCGACAGGGGTCACTGAAGCTTTCTTT.

The V call is TRBV5-1, the J call TRBJ1-1, with a tentative D call TRBD1 (5 bases). This CDR3 has 14 amino acids. Germline V gene data show CDR1 as SGHRS and CDR2 as YFSETQ. Trimming removed 3 bases from V and 4 bases from J, with 13 bases in between. In nucleotides, the CDR3 is TGCGCCAGCAGCTACATCAGGGAGGGCACTGAAGCTTTCTTT. It translates to CASSYIREGTEAFF. The full variable domain, with the rest looked up from reference TRBV5-1 and TRBJ1-1, is KAGVTQTPRYLIKTRGQQVTLSCSPISGHRSVSWYQQTPGQGLQFLFEYFSETQRNKGNFPGRFSGRQFSNSRSEMNVSTLELGDSALYLCASSYIREGTEAFFGQGTRLTVV.

The chain combines TRBV9 with TRBJ2-5; D is ambiguous. The CDR3 is made up of 14 amino acids. Germline CDR1 SGDLS, CDR2 YYNGEE. The ends were cut back, 0 bases at V and 2 bases at J, with 8 bases in the middle. In DNA form, the CDR3 reads TGTGCCAGCAGCGTAGGTCCTATTCAAGAGACCCAGTACTTC. Encoded protein: CASSVGPIQETQYF.

The rearrangement links TRBV7-3 to TRBJ1-1; TRBD1 matches 9 bases. After removal of 3 bases from V and 5 bases from J, the junction contained 22 bases not matched to a gene. Germline CDR1 is SGHTA and CDR2 is FQGTGA. This CDR3 is 20 amino acids long. Written as DNA, the CDR3 is TGTGCCAGCAGCTTTGTCTTCTTACAGGGGGCAACCGGGTGTAAGACTGAAGCTTTCTTT. Translation gives CASSFVFLQGATGCKTEAFF.

This chain links TRBV7-3 with TRBJ1-2, with 7 bases that match TRBD1. V lost 5 bases to trimming and J lost 0 bases; unmatched junction nucleotides: 6. The CDR3 runs 15 residues. The germline gives CDR1 SGHTA, CDR2 FQGTGA. The CDR3 DNA sequence: TGTGCCAGCAGCCCCGGGACAGAGGCTAACTATGGCTACACCTTC. Its protein is CASSPGTEANYGYTF.

The rearrangement links TRBV6-5 to TRBJ1-4; tentative D call: TRBD1 (6 bases). CDR3 length equals 14 residues. Between the trimmed V and J ends, which lost 1 base and 4 bases, there was a span of 7 bases. Germline V lookup: CDR1 MNHEY, CDR2 SVGAGI. This CDR3 is CASSYLDSNEKLFF. The CDR3 DNA follows: TGTGCCAGCAGTTACTTGGACAGTAATGAAAAACTGTTTTTT.

V usage is TRBV4-2 and J usage is TRBJ1-5; D not certain. The CDR3 is made up of 14 amino acids. Trimming stripped 0 bases from V and 6 bases from J, with 9 bases between. Per germline, CDR1 LGHNA and CDR2 YNFKEQ. The CDR3 DNA reads as TGTGCCAGCAGCCAAGATCCGGGAAGTCAGCCCCAGCATTTT. It is translated as CASSQDPGSQPQHF.

The chain uses TRBV6-5 and TRBJ1-4, with 8 bases matching TRBD1. The CDR3 is made up of 15 amino acids. V lost 5 bases, J lost 5 bases, and 7 bases stayed unmatched. The germline gives CDR1 MNHEY, CDR2 SVGAGI. CDR3 sequence reads: CASSTQGASNEKLFF. DNA of the CDR3: TGTGCCAGCAGTACTCAGGGGGCCTCGAATGAAAAACTGTTTTTT.

This chain connects TRBV6-1 to TRBJ2-7; TRBD1 is a possible D gene (5 bases). There are 14 residues in the CDR3. The germline V gene has CDR1 MNHNS and CDR2 SASEGT. V lost 2 bases and J 3 bases, leaving 11 bases between the germline ends. The CDR3 nucleotides are TGTGCCAGCAGTGAACAGGGAACGAGCTACGAGCAGTACTTC. Amino acids: CASSEQGTSYEQYF.

The V gene is TRBV2, the J gene TRBJ1-5; 10 bases match TRBD1. V gave up 6 bases and J gave up 2 bases; unmatched junction bases: 4. Germline values: CDR1 SNHLY, CDR2 FYNNEI. There are 15 residues in the CDR3. CDR3 bases: TGTGCCAGCAGGGGGGACAGGGGAGGCAATCAGCCCCAGCATTTT. Translating gives CASRGDRGGNQPQHF.

Concerning this clone: The junction departs from germline at one end; a sequencing error may be responsible. The chain employs TRBV5-1 and TRBJ2-1; tentatively, D is TRBD1 (6 bases). Germline V lookup: CDR1 SGHRS, CDR2 YFSETQ. The CDR3 loop spans 13 amino acids. CDR3 coding DNA: TGCGCCAGCAGCTTGGCCGGACGACTACAGGGACTCTTC. It codes for CASSLAGRLQGLF. Using reference TRBV5-1 and TRBJ2-1 for the parts outside the CDR3, the full variable domain is KAGVTQTPRYLIKTRGQQVTLSCSPISGHRSVSWYQQTPGQGLQFLFEYFSETQRNKGNFPGRFSGRQFSNSRSEMNVSTLELGDSALYLCASSLAGRLQGLFGPGTRLTVL.

This rearrangement joins TRBV19 to TRBJ2-5, with a weak D call TRBD1 (6 bases). The CDR3 sequence is 15 residues long. Between the trimmed V and J ends, which lost 3 bases and 2 bases, there was a span of 13 bases. Per germline, CDR1 LNHDA and CDR2 SQIVND (reference sequence). CDR3 in DNA: TGTGCCAGTAGTATCGTGACAGGTGGACAAGAGACCCAGTACTTC. This sequence encodes CASSIVTGGQETQYF. The full variable domain, rest sourced from reference TRBV19 and TRBJ2-5, is DGGITQSPKYLFRKEGQNVTLSCEQNLNHDAMYWYRQDPGQGLRLIYYSQIVNDFQKGDIAEGYSVSREKKESFPLTVTSAQKNPTAFYLCASSIVTGGQETQYFGPGTRLLVL.

The genes are TRBV28 and TRBJ1-1, with 9 positions matching TRBD1. J lost 7 bases, V lost 5 bases, and 8 bases had no gene match. The germline V gene has CDR1 MDHEN and CDR2 SYDVKM. The CDR3 has 14 amino acids. CDR3 sequence reads: CASSTNRGHNEAFF. The DNA of the CDR3 is TGTGCCAGCAGTACCAACAGGGGGCATAATGAAGCTTTCTTT.